This TCR beta chain originates from a study of identical twins. This clonotype was recorded many times. V gave up 0 bases and J gave up 2 bases, with 29 bases separating them. Germline-derived CDR1 and CDR2 are MGHDK and SYGVNS. The length of the CDR3 is 21 residues. One entry per CDR3 protein results from TCRdb running MiXCR on the 5' RACE reads. The table lists under 300,000 distinct CDR3 sequences, 5.5% to 7.5% of them singletons, with roughly 15% in the top ten. This sample was shared with a second study, whose subject was T cells expressing NK-cell markers. That paper notes: NKG2C+ dominant clonotype frequencies in six or seven donors were about 1.0-7.0% of CD8+ T cells. The same clonotypes also predominated in the CD3+CD56-NKG2C+ fraction of a few donors.

This TCR was recovered from a woman in her late teens or twenties in good health. This chain joins TRBV25-1 and TRBJ2-7; D ambiguous. What was sequenced was CD8+ T cells sorted from blood. The CDR3 DNA follows: TGTGCCAGCAGTGAATATCAAAAGGGTACCGGCCAACGACATGCGACCTACGAGCAGTACTTC. This gives the protein CASSEYQKGTGQRHATYEQYF.